The source of this T cell receptor (beta chain) is a study of blood T cell repertoires in COVID-19. Across the whole study: Nucleic acid was either cDNA or gDNA, and it came from T cells, B-cell-depleted T cells, or PBMCs.

Source study methods: Reference gene primer amplification in the assay estimated nucleated cell counts. Profiling relied on immunoSEQ multiplex PCR, and the TCRdb table lists in-frame clones only, not all of them. V and J calls and clone size are given by that table; D and trimming were obtained from the DNA. Of roughly 260,000 clones listed, about 88% are singletons. The source of this sequence is a man in his sixties who had recovered from COVID-19. The source material was peripheral blood.

CDR3 nucleotide sequence: TGTGCCAGTAGTGGACCCCAAACTAGGGAGACCCAGTACTTC. Residues: CASSGPQTRETQYF. J is TRBJ2-5 and V is TRBV19; perhaps TRBD2 as D (5 bases). V lost 5 bases and J 5 bases, leaving 15 bases between the germline ends. This CDR3 has 14 amino acids. Germline V gene sequence: CDR1 LNHDA, CDR2 SQIVND (reference sequence).